The rows below give T cell receptor beta chains drawn from one sample of a study of shared T cell receptors in the human thymus. Only in-frame clones appear in the TCRdb table, and some are missing; sequencing was by immunoSEQ multiplex PCR. The table has over 650,000 clones, about 87% seen once. The sample also formed part of further work on human thymus T cells.

Sequencing input: thymocytes. The receptors originated from a boy under two years old with a congenital heart defect. The CDR3 runs from the conserved cysteine through the conserved F or W. A D gene is named only where the DNA matches it firmly. Not all rows give a size; the values are once, few, many and, for expanded clones, a class.

clone_size j_call d_call v_call cdr3_nt cdr3_aa
. TRBJ2-6 . TRBV7-9 TGTGCCAGCATCTTGGGAGGGGGAATAAGTGGGGCCAACGTCCTGACTTTC CASILGGGISGANVLTF
. TRBJ2-2 TRBD2 TRBV9 TGTGCCAGCAGCGGAACGGGACTAGCGGGGCCCGGGGAGCTGTTTTTT CASSGTGLAGPGELFF
. TRBJ1-4 . TRBV28 TGTGCCAGGTGGGCAGGGAAGACAGATAATGAAAAACTGTTTTTT CARWAGKTDNEKLFF
. TRBJ2-3 TRBD2 TRBV10-3 TGTGCCATCAGGGATCTAGCGGGGGGGCGGTTTGCCATGACTAGCACAGATACGCAGTATTTT CAIRDLAGGRFAMTSTDTQYF
. TRBJ1-1 . TRBV12-5 TGTGCTAGTGCCAACTCTCTCGATGCTGAAGCTTTCTTT CASANSLDAEAFF
. TRBJ2-4 . TRBV2 TGTGCCAGTGTGGCTTTGGACAGCAAAAACATTCAGTACTTC CASVALDSKNIQYF
. TRBJ2-3 . TRBV29-1 TGCAGCGCCCCCCCGGGACTTATCACAGATACGCAGTATTTT CSAPPGLITDTQYF
. TRBJ2-1 . TRBV27 TGTGCCAGCAATATAGGGGGCTCCTACAATGAGCAGTTCTTC CASNIGGSYNEQFF
few TRBJ2-3 TRBD2 TRBV5-6 TGTGCCAGCAGCTTTGGGACTAGATTTATCACAGATACGCAGTATTTT CASSFGTRFITDTQYF
. TRBJ2-3 . TRBV16 TGTGCCAGCAGTCGACTACCGGATACGCAGTATTTT CASSRLPDTQYF
. TRBJ1-5 . TRBV11-2 TGTGCCAGCAGCTTCGGAGGGACGGCAAGCAATCAGCCCCAGCATTTT CASSFGGTASNQPQHF
. TRBJ2-7 TRBD1 TRBV28 TGTGCCAGCAGTTTATGTCCAGATCCTTATGTTGGACAGGATGCTTACGAGCAGTACTTC CASSLCPDPYVGQDAYEQYF
. TRBJ2-3 TRBD1 TRBV7-6 TGTGCCAGCAGCTTAGTATTCGGCTGGGACAGGGGGGTACCTAGCACAGATACGCAGTATTTT CASSLVFGWDRGVPSTDTQYF
. TRBJ1-5 TRBD1 TRBV7-2 TGTGCCAGCAGCCTAGAGGGACAGGGACATCAGCCCCAGCATTTT CASSLEGQGHQPQHF
. TRBJ2-7 . TRBV7-3 TGTGCCAGCAGCTCCGGTCACTACTACGAGCAGTACTTC CASSSGHYYEQYF
. TRBJ1-1 . TRBV5-1 TGCGCCAGCAGATCGAAGGGAGGGACTGAAGCTTTCTTT CASRSKGGTEAFF
. TRBJ2-2 TRBD2 TRBV11-2 TGTGCCAGCAGCTTGGGGGATAGCGGGAGGGCCCACGGGGAGCTGTTTTTT CASSLGDSGRAHGELFF
. TRBJ2-4 . TRBV12-5 TGTGCTAGTGGTTTGGTATTAGTGAAGGCCAAAAACATTCAGTACTTC CASGLVLVKAKNIQYF
. TRBJ2-1 TRBD2 TRBV4-1 TGCGCCAGCAGCCAATTTACCGTACCGGGACTAGCGGGGGGGCAACTCAACAATGAGCAGTTCTTC CASSQFTVPGLAGGQLNNEQFF
once TRBJ1-5 TRBD1 TRBV6-1 TGTGCCAGCAGTCAAGGACAGTCTCAGGGGGATCAGCCCCAGCATTTT CASSQGQSQGDQPQHF
. TRBJ1-5 TRBD1 TRBV6-1 TGTGCCAGCAGTGACCTACCGGGACAGGGCAATCAGCCCCAGCATTTT CASSDLPGQGNQPQHF
. TRBJ1-3 . TRBV2 TGTGCCAGCAGTGAAGTAGGCGCGGCATTCTTCTCTGGAAACACCATATATTTT CASSEVGAAFFSGNTIYF
. TRBJ2-5 TRBD1 TRBV5-1 TGCGCCAGCAGCTTGGCGGACAGGGAAGAGACCCAGTACTTC CASSLADREETQYF
. TRBJ1-5 TRBD1 TRBV25-1 TGTGCCAGCAGTGGGGGGACAGGGATCAATCAGCCCCAGCATTTT CASSGGTGINQPQHF
once TRBJ2-3 TRBD1 TRBV4-1 TGCGCCAGCAGCCCCAGGGGGTGTCCGGGGATCACAGATACGCAGTATTTT CASSPRGCPGITDTQYF
. TRBJ1-2 . TRBV7-3 TGTGCCAGCACGAATGGAACAGAGCTATCCGATGGCTACACCTTC CASTNGTELSDGYTF
. TRBJ2-5 TRBD2 TRBV4-1 TGCGCCAGCAGCCGAATATCTAGCGGCGGCGGAGAGACCCAGTACTTC CASSRISSGGGETQYF
. TRBJ1-1 TRBD1 TRBV6-5 TGTGCCAGCAGTTGTCGGACAGGCGACACTGAAGCTTTCTTT CASSCRTGDTEAFF
. TRBJ2-1 . TRBV5-4 TGTGCCAGCAGTTTCTCTCCCCGACATGGGCAGTTCTTC CASSFSPRHGQFF
. TRBJ2-5 TRBD2 TRBV5-4 TGTGCCAGCAGCTTGGTGATGGGGGGGCAAGAGACCCAGTACTTC CASSLVMGGQETQYF
. TRBJ1-2 . TRBV9 TGTGCCAGCAGCGTCGACTTCAGGAGGGGCTACACCTTC CASSVDFRRGYTF
. TRBJ2-1 TRBD2 TRBV4-1 TGCGCCAGCAGCCGTTGGACTAGCGGGAGTTTGTATGAGCAGTTCTTC CASSRWTSGSLYEQFF
. TRBJ2-6 TRBD1 TRBV4-3 TGCGCCAGCAGCCCACAGGGGACCGCGGGTTCTGGGGCCAACGTCCTGACTTTC CASSPQGTAGSGANVLTF
. TRBJ2-7 TRBD1 TRBV5-8 TGTGCCAGCAGCTGGGGACAGGGGGCTTACGAGCAGTACTTC CASSWGQGAYEQYF
. TRBJ1-1 . TRBV10-3 TGTGCCATCAGGGAACAGGACCCCGACACTGAAGCTTTCTTT CAIREQDPDTEAFF
. TRBJ2-4 TRBD2 TRBV2 TGTGCCAGCAGAGGACCCGGGACTAGCGGGACAATACTAGCCAAAAACATTCAGTACTTC CASRGPGTSGTILAKNIQYF
. TRBJ2-1 TRBD2 TRBV15 TGTGCCACCAGCAGAGATAGCGGGGGGGAAGACAATGAGCAGTTCTTC CATSRDSGGEDNEQFF
. TRBJ2-4 . TRBV6-5 TGTGCCAGCAGTTCCCGGTACAGCAAAAACATTCAGTACTTC CASSSRYSKNIQYF
. TRBJ1-1 TRBD1 TRBV19 TGTGCCAGTAGTCTTCTACAGGGGGCTGGCACTGAAGCTTTCTTT CASSLLQGAGTEAFF
. TRBJ1-1 TRBD1 TRBV7-3 TGTGCCTTTGGGGTGGGACAGACTACTGAAGCTTTCTTT CAFGVGQTTEAFF
. TRBJ1-3 . TRBV5-1 TGCGCCAGCAGCTTGGAGGCCAGGGTAGGAAACACCATATATTTT CASSLEARVGNTIYF
. TRBJ2-5 TRBD2 TRBV6-5 TGTGCCAGCAGTCCGACTAGCGGGAGGGTTCGGACCCAGTACTTC CASSPTSGRVRTQYF
. TRBJ2-6 . TRBV5-8 TGTGCCCGACACGGCCAAGCCCCTGGGGCCAACGTCCTGACTTTC CARHGQAPGANVLTF
. TRBJ1-4 TRBD1 TRBV5-4 TGTGCCAGCAGCTTGGGACAGGGGTTTGAAAAACTGTTTTTT CASSLGQGFEKLFF
. TRBJ2-5 TRBD2 TRBV9 TGTGCCAGCAGCGCGGGGGGGCGAGAGACCCAGTACTTC CASSAGGRETQYF
once TRBJ2-1 . TRBV4-1 TGCGCCAGCAGCCAAGTCTATCCCGGGGGAAGCTCCTACAATGAGCAGTTCTTC CASSQVYPGGSSYNEQFF
. TRBJ2-7 . TRBV4-1 TGCGCCAGCAGCCAAGATGGTTTGAAAACAGACTCCTACGAGCAGTACTTC CASSQDGLKTDSYEQYF
. TRBJ1-1 TRBD1 TRBV30 TGTGCCTGGTGGGACAGGGATTTGTGTCCCGAAGCTTTCTTT CAWWDRDLCPEAFF
. TRBJ2-2 . TRBV5-6 TGTGCCAGCAGCTTCGACGGGAGATTCCCCGGGGAGCTGTTTTTT CASSFDGRFPGELFF
. TRBJ2-4 . TRBV11-2 TGTGCCAGCAGCCCCCTAGCAAGAGCCAAAAACATTCAGTACTTC CASSPLARAKNIQYF
. TRBJ2-5 . TRBV13 TGTGCCAGCAGCCAAAGACCCCGGGGAGAGACCCAGTACTTC CASSQRPRGETQYF
. TRBJ2-3 TRBD2 TRBV15 TGTGCCACCAGCAGAGTCGCCCTAGCGGGAGTGCCAGATACGCAGTATTTT CATSRVALAGVPDTQYF
few TRBJ2-1 . TRBV14 TGTGCCAGCAGCCCAAAGGCGATGCGGGGTTACCATGAGCAGTTCTTC CASSPKAMRGYHEQFF
. TRBJ2-7 TRBD2 TRBV4-3 TGCGCCAGCAGCCAAGCCGGGAGGACCTTGCCCTACGAGCAGTACTTC CASSQAGRTLPYEQYF